Following are 14 T cell receptor beta chains from one sample sequenced in a study of T-cell reconstitution after alpha-beta-depleted transplantation in children. Researchers prepared the TCRbeta library using unique molecular identifiers, the study reports. TCRdb passed the PCR reads through MiXCR, listing each CDR3 protein once. The table has around 180,000 distinct CDR3 sequences, around 10% seen once. This material consisted of PBMCs, taken before TCRalphabeta/CD19-depleted stem cell transplant. The origin of the receptors is a boy aged 2 to 10 with acute myeloid leukemia, due to receive a stem cell transplant.

This clonotype was seen repeatedly, ten times or more. The J gene is TRBJ2-3, the V gene TRBV4-1; D possibly corresponds to TRBD1 (5 bases). V lost 1 base and J lost 4, with 24 bases in between. The CDR3 is made up of 19 amino acids. CDR1 is MGHRA, CDR2 YSYEKL, per germline. The CDR3 loop reads CASSQAGSGTPLGADTQYF. As DNA, the CDR3 is TGCGCCAGCAGCCAAGCTGGATCAGGAACCCCCTTAGGGGCAGATACGCAGTATTTT.

This clonotype has a count of ten or more. The CDR3 DNA is TGCAGTGCTAGAGATGGGACTAGCGGGAGCCATTACAATGAGCAGTTCTTC. Translated: CSARDGTSGSHYNEQFF. The rearrangement uses TRBV20-1 and TRBJ2-1, with 14 bases matching TRBD2. Germline CDR1 and CDR2: DFQATT and SNEGSKA (reference sequence). V shed 0 bases, J shed 4 bases, and the junction held 5 bases outside the gene matches. This CDR3 comprises 17 residues.

At least ten counts were recorded for this clonotype. The CDR3 here is CSVVAPTGGDGYTF. The DNA for the CDR3 is TGCAGCGTCGTTGCCCCCACCGGGGGAGATGGCTACACCTTC. The J gene is TRBJ1-2, the V gene TRBV29-1; possibly TRBD1 for D (5 bases). CDR1 and CDR2 from the germline V gene are SQVTM and ANQGSEA. V lost 6 bases and J 6 bases, leaving 20 bases between the germline ends. The CDR3 is 14 residues long.

This clonotype was seen at least ten times. V usage is TRBV2 and J usage is TRBJ2-3; D is tentatively TRBD1 or TRBD2 (5 bases each). Per the germline V gene, CDR1 is SNHLY and CDR2 is FYNNEI. V shed 4 bases and J shed 0 bases, with 11 bases lying between them. This CDR3 has 15 residues. For the CDR3, the DNA is TGTGCCAGCAGTGGACAGCGGATCAGCACAGATACGCAGTATTTT. It encodes CASSGQRISTDTQYF. The full variable domain, rest sourced from reference TRBV2 and TRBJ2-3, is EPEVTQTPSHQVTQMGQEVILRCVPISNHLYFYWYRQILGQKVEFLVSFYNNEISEKSEIFDDQFSVERPDGSNFTLKIRSTKLEDSAMYFCASSGQRISTDTQYFGPGTRLTVL.

This clonotype was counted at least ten times. This rearrangement joins TRBV10-3 to TRBJ1-2; D is undetermined. Trimming removed 11 bases from V and 8 bases from J, with 24 bases in between. The CDR3 contains 14 residues. Germline V gene lookup returns CDR1 ENHRY and CDR2 SYGVKD. The CDR3 loop reads CAALARSWGFGYTF. CDR3 bases: TGTGCCGCCCTAGCCAGGTCGTGGGGATTCGGCTACACCTTC.

This clonotype was counted many times. The V gene is TRBV27, the J gene TRBJ1-1, with 7 positions matching TRBD1. Germline-derived CDR1 and CDR2 are MNHEY and SMNVEV (reference sequence). V lost 11 bases, J lost 2 bases, and 8 bases stayed unmatched. CDR3 size: 13 residues. CDR3 sequence reads: CASRPGGNTEAFF. The CDR3 nucleotides are TGTGCCTCCCGCCCAGGGGGAAACACTGAAGCTTTCTTT.

This clonotype was observed many times. The rearrangement links TRBV11-1 to TRBJ1-1; 9 nucleotides align to TRBD1. This CDR3 has 18 residues. The germline V gene encodes CDR1 SGHAT and CDR2 FQDESV (reference sequence). The ends lost 2 bases at V and 5 bases at J; junction bases unmatched: 15. CDR3 sequence (DNA): TGTGCCAGCAGCTTAATTAAACGTAGGACAGGGGTGACGACTGAAGCTTTCTTT. Translating it yields CASSLIKRRTGVTTEAFF.

This clonotype was counted ten times or more. The rearrangement joins TRBV20-1 to TRBJ1-1, with unresolved D. In germline, CDR1 is DFQATT, CDR2 SNEGSKA (reference sequence). This CDR3 has 12 residues. Trimming took 0 bases from V and 0 from J, leaving 2 bases between them. In DNA, the CDR3 is TGCAGTGCTAGAGATTTGAACACTGAAGCTTTCTTT. Its translation is CSARDLNTEAFF.

This clonotype was observed at least ten times. A read error may produce the germline difference seen at one junction end. V gene TRBV15 combines with J gene TRBJ2-1; possible D gene TRBD2, 5 bases. From germline, CDR1 is LNHNV and CDR2 YYDKDF (reference sequence). CDR3 length equals 16 residues. The CDR3 region is CATSGDGERSYNEQFF. The CDR3 region has the DNA TGTGCCACCAGCGGAGACGGGGAACGCTCCTACAATGAGCAGTTCTTC.

At least ten counts were recorded for this clonotype. The chain has TRBV14 and TRBJ2-3, with no clear D. CDR3 length: 14 residues. Trimming took 0 bases from V and 2 from J, leaving 6 bases between them. CDR1 SGHDN and CDR2 FVKESK come from the germline V gene. DNA for the CDR3: TGTGCCAGCAGCCAAGATGCGCCCACAGATACGCAGTATTTT. It translates to CASSQDAPTDTQYF. Filled out from reference TRBV14 and TRBJ2-3, the complete variable domain reads EAGVTQFPSHSVIEKGQTVTLRCDPISGHDNLYWYRRVMGKEIKFLLHFVKESKQDESGMPNNRFLAERTGGTYSTLKVQPAELEDSGVYFCASSQDAPTDTQYFGPGTRLTVL.

This clonotype showed up many times. CDR3 region: CSARDWGDNEQFF. The CDR3 DNA sequence: TGCAGTGCTAGAGATTGGGGAGACAATGAGCAGTTCTTC. The V call is TRBV20-1, the J call TRBJ2-1; tentative D call: TRBD2 (5 bases). The V and J ends lost 0 bases and 5 bases respectively, with 8 bases between them. Germline V gene sequence: CDR1 DFQATT, CDR2 SNEGSKA (reference sequence). The CDR3 covers 13 residues.

This clonotype was found a few times. The genes are TRBV28 and TRBJ2-4; 7 nucleotides agree with TRBD1. The J segment lost 2 bases and the V segment lost 5 bases, leaving 3 bases of the junction unmatched. The CDR3 sequence is 14 residues long. CDR1 and CDR2 from the germline V gene are MDHEN and SYDVKM. CDR3 region: CASSKTGTKNIQYF. For the CDR3, the DNA is TGTGCCAGCAGTAAGACAGGGACCAAAAACATTCAGTACTTC.

This clonotype was seen at least ten times. The rearrangement joins TRBV6-1 to TRBJ1-1; unclear D gene. The CDR3 runs to 13 residues. V lost 6 bases and J 4 bases, leaving 12 bases between the germline ends. Germline V CDR1 and CDR2: MNHNS, SASEGT. In nucleotides, the CDR3 is TGTGCCAGCAGCCCAATCCTTGGCACTGAAGCTTTCTTT. This encodes CASSPILGTEAFF.

There are many counts of this clonotype. The chain joins TRBV27 to TRBJ1-5; D gene uncertain. CDR3 size: 14 residues. Germline V gene data show CDR1 as MNHEY and CDR2 as SMNVEV (reference sequence). V was shortened by 1 base and J by 4 bases, with 8 bases between the two germline ends. The CDR3 region has the DNA TGTGCCAGCAGTTTATTGGCGGGGAATCAGCCCCAGCATTTT. Encoded protein: CASSLLAGNQPQHF.